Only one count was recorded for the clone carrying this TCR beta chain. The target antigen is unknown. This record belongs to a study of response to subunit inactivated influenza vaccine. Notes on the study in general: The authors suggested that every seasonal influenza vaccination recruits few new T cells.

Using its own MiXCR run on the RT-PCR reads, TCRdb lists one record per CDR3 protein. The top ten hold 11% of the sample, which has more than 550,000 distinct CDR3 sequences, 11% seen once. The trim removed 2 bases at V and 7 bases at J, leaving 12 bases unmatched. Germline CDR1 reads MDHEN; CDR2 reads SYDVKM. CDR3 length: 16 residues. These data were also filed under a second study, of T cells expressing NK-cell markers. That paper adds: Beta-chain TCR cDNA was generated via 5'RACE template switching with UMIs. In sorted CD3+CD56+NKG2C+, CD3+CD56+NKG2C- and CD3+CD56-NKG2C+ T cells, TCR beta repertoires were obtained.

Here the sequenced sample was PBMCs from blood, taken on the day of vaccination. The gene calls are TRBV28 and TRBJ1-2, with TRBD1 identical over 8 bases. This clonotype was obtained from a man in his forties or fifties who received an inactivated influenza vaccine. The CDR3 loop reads CASSLTFPGGASGYTF. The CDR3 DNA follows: TGTGCCAGCAGTTTAACTTTCCCAGGGGGCGCGTCTGGCTACACCTTC.